Each of the 2 T cell receptor beta chains below was sequenced from the same sample in a study of blood T cell repertoires in COVID-19. The method was immunoSEQ multiplex PCR; TCRdb's version includes in-frame clones alone and lacks a portion of them. The sample lists around 300,000 clones; around 87% were seen once. The material sequenced was PBMCs or T cells enriched from blood (not recorded which). All receptors come from a woman in her thirties who had recovered from COVID-19.

This clone was seen only a few times. The chain carries TRBV12-3 or TRBV12-4 and TRBJ1-1; D is undetermined. Trimming shortened V by 3 bases and J by 7 bases, and 9 bases separated the two germline ends. The CDR3 covers 12 residues. The CDR3 nucleotides are TGTGCCAGCAGTTTTCGGGGAGTTGAAGCTTTCTTT. It codes for CASSFRGVEAFF.

CDR3 bases: TGTGCCAGCAGCCCCGGGACAAGATATAATTCACCCCTCCACTTT. Translated: CASSPGTRYNSPLHF. V usage is TRBV7-6 and J usage is TRBJ1-6, with a possible D match to TRBD1 (6 bases). This CDR3 is built from 15 residues. Germline V gives CDR1 SGHVS, CDR2 FNYEAQ. V gave up 5 bases and J gave up 4 bases, with 12 bases separating them.